One sample yielded the 25 T cell receptor beta chains listed below, sequenced in a study of T cells in Graves' hyperthyroidism and ophthalmopathy. Amplification of TCR beta CDR3 regions used RNA as the template. The study used the HTBI primer set for a first-round RT-PCR of the TCR CDR3. Each CDR3 protein gets one entry after TCRdb re-called the multiplex PCR reads with MiXCR. The table includes about 530,000 distinct CDR3 sequences, 15% to 20% detected once. Sequencing was performed on blood. The receptors come from a woman between 18 and 30 years old with Graves' ophthalmopathy.

The V and J genes are TRBV29-1 and TRBJ2-5; 10 positions agree with TRBD1. In germline, CDR1 is SQVTM, CDR2 ANQGSEA. V shed 1 base and J 5 bases; nucleotides not matched to a gene: 7. CDR3 length equals 15 residues. This CDR3 is CSVEGGRDRGETQYF. DNA for the CDR3: TGCAGCGTTGAAGGGGGGAGGGACAGGGGCGAGACCCAGTACTTC.

As to this clonotype: It may be a read error: a sequence one base away is much more abundant. This sequence joins TRBV11-2 and TRBJ2-1; D tentatively reads TRBD1 or TRBD2 (6 bases each). The CDR3 has 15 residues. CDR1 and CDR2 from the germline V gene are SGHAT and FQNNGV. The V end was cut by 6 bases, the J end by 6 bases, with 18 bases between. The CDR3 DNA is TGTGCCAGCAGAAAAGGGGGGAGGAATCGCAATGAGCAGTTCTTC. Translation: CASRKGGRNRNEQFF.

This sequence joins TRBV5-1 and TRBJ1-6; no clear D. Germline V gene sequence: CDR1 SGHRS, CDR2 YFSETQ. V lost 4 bases to trimming and J lost 7 bases, with 12 bases between them. This CDR3 has 14 amino acids. The CDR3 bases are TGCGCCAGCAGCAGTGAGGCGTTCAATTCACCCCTCCACTTT. Its protein product is CASSSEAFNSPLHF.

Many counts were recorded for this clonotype. The genes are TRBV2 and TRBJ2-3; 12 bases align to TRBD1. V lost 5 bases, J lost 7 bases, and 7 bases stayed unmatched. The CDR3 is made up of 15 amino acids. The germline V gene has CDR1 SNHLY and CDR2 FYNNEI. The CDR3 DNA is TGTGCCAGCAGTTACGGGACAGGGGGCTTTTATACGCAGTATTTT. This translates into CASSYGTGGFYTQYF. The entire variable domain, with the rest obtained from reference TRBV2 and TRBJ2-3, is as follows: EPEVTQTPSHQVTQMGQEVILRCVPISNHLYFYWYRQILGQKVEFLVSFYNNEISEKSEIFDDQFSVERPDGSNFTLKIRSTKLEDSAMYFCASSYGTGGFYTQYFGPGTRLTVL.

V gene TRBV4-2 combines with J gene TRBJ2-4, with D possibly TRBD1 on 5 matching bases. The germline V gene has CDR1 LGHNA and CDR2 YNFKEQ. The CDR3 has 15 residues. Between the trimmed V and J ends, which lost 1 base and 6 bases, there was a span of 13 bases. The CDR3 nucleotides are TGTGCCAGCAGCCAAGCGGAAGGGGAAGGAAACATTCAGTACTTC. It codes for CASSQAEGEGNIQYF.

This CDR3 reads CASSYSRFGGSSGNTIYF. CDR3 DNA: TGTGCCAGCAGTTACTCGAGGTTTGGGGGGAGCTCTGGAAACACCATATATTTT. The V call is TRBV6-5, the J call TRBJ1-3; weak D call: TRBD1 (5 bases). The CDR3 extends over 18 amino acids. Deletions cut 0 bases from V and 0 bases from J, with 15 bases between. Per germline, CDR1 MNHEY and CDR2 SVGAGI.

This clonotype was found a few times. This may come from a read error, since a much larger clone is one base off. The chain carries TRBV7-2 and TRBJ1-2; perhaps TRBD1 as D (6 bases). CDR3 length: 14 residues. Germline V lookup: CDR1 SGHTA, CDR2 FQGNSA. The V gene lost 5 bases and the J gene lost 6 bases, with 16 bases spanning the gap. DNA of the CDR3: TGTGCCAGCAGCCCCAGCAGGGACACACATGGCTACACCTTC. It translates to CASSPSRDTHGYTF. Filled out from reference TRBV7-2 and TRBJ1-2, the complete variable domain reads GAGVSQSPSNKVTEKGKDVELRCDPISGHTALYWYRQSLGQGLEFLIYFQGNSAPDKSGLPSDRFSAERTGGSVSTLTIQRTQQEDSAVYLCASSPSRDTHGYTFGSGTRLTVV.

This clonotype appeared many times. The chain recombines TRBV29-1 with TRBJ1-2; TRBD1 might be the D (5 bases). This CDR3 is built from 14 residues. CDR1 is SQVTM and CDR2 is ANQGSEA in the germline V gene. V lost 4 bases and J lost 7, with 19 bases in between. CDR3 protein: CSVAPGDRGRGYTF. The CDR3 bases are TGCAGCGTTGCCCCCGGGGACCGGGGCCGTGGCTACACCTTC.

There are many counts of this clonotype. The genes are TRBV6-2 or TRBV6-3 and TRBJ1-5; 7 bases match TRBD1. The CDR3 has 12 amino acids. The germline V gene encodes CDR1 MNHEY and CDR2 SVGEGT. The J segment lost 4 bases and the V segment lost 7 bases, leaving 1 base of the junction unmatched. The CDR3 is CASKGQNQPQHF. In DNA form, the CDR3 reads TGTGCCAGCAAGGGACAGAATCAGCCCCAGCATTTT.

This chain uses TRBV11-3 with TRBJ2-1; D might be TRBD1 or TRBD2, each matching 5 bases. Between the trimmed V and J ends, which lost 4 bases and 9 bases, there was a span of 13 bases. Looked up from germline, CDR1 is SGHNT and CDR2 is YENEEA. This CDR3 is built from 13 residues. The CDR3 region has the DNA TGTGCCAGCAGCTATAGCCCAGGGAGTGAGCAGTTCTTC. Encoded protein: CASSYSPGSEQFF.

This clonotype was seen at least ten times. V is TRBV2 and J is TRBJ2-7, with TRBD2 as a possible D gene (5 bases). With 7 bases removed from V and 2 bases from J, the gap between germline ends came to 15 bases. The V gene's germline CDR1 is SNHLY and CDR2 FYNNEI. The CDR3 spans 14 residues. CDR3 nucleotides: TGTGCCAGCATGAGGGTGTTTCAAGCCTACGAGCAGTACTTC. This translates into CASMRVFQAYEQYF.

The chain employs TRBV7-9 and TRBJ2-6; 10 bases map to TRBD2. The CDR3 is 17 residues long. The V and J ends lost 5 bases and 0 bases, in that order; junction bases with no gene match: 4. Per germline, CDR1 SEHNR and CDR2 FQNEAQ (reference sequence). The CDR3 nucleotides are TGTGCCAGCAGCCCCGGGACTAGCGTCTCTGGGGCCAACGTCCTGACTTTC. Its translation: CASSPGTSVSGANVLTF.

This clonotype was counted only a few times. The chain couples TRBV7-3 to TRBJ2-4; weak D call: TRBD1 (6 bases). The germline V gene has CDR1 SGHTA and CDR2 FQGTGA. The CDR3 is 13 residues long. V lost 1 base and J 7 bases, leaving 8 bases between the germline ends. The CDR3 coding sequence is TGTGCCAGCAGCTTAATACAGGGTAACATTCAGTACTTC. This translates into CASSLIQGNIQYF.

This clonotype was observed many times. The V and J genes are TRBV20-1 and TRBJ1-2, with D perhaps matching TRBD1 (5 bases). The germline V and J ends were trimmed by 7 bases and 2 bases, with 17 bases remaining between them. This CDR3 spans 14 amino acids. Germline V lookup: CDR1 DFQATT, CDR2 SNEGSKA (reference sequence). The CDR3 DNA sequence: TGCAGTGTTCAGACAGCGCAACAAAACTATGGCTACACCTTC. It specifies CSVQTAQQNYGYTF.

This clonotype was observed at least ten times. This chain connects TRBV3-1 to TRBJ1-2; D gene uncertain. The CDR3 contains 12 residues. V gave up 1 base and J gave up 8 bases, with 8 bases separating them. In germline, CDR1 is LGHDT, CDR2 YNNKEL (reference sequence). The CDR3 nucleotides are TGTGCCAGCAGCCAAGCTGGGAGAGGCTACACCTTC. Its translation is CASSQAGRGYTF.

The chain carries TRBV28 and TRBJ2-5, with 9 bases matching TRBD1. This CDR3 spans 15 amino acids. Germline V gives CDR1 MDHEN, CDR2 SYDVKM. Trimming cost V 6 bases and J 3 bases; bases outside gene matches: 8. CDR3 nucleotide sequence: TGTGCCAGCAGGGACCGGGACAGGGTAGAAGAGACCCAGTACTTC. This codes for CASRDRDRVEETQYF.

This chain uses TRBV6-1 with TRBJ2-5; 15 nucleotides line up with TRBD2. With V trimmed by 6 bases and J by 0 bases, 2 bases remained unmatched. This CDR3 region has 16 residues. Germline lookup yields CDR1 MNHNS and CDR2 SASEGT. CDR3 in DNA: TGTGCCAGCAGCGGACTAGCGGGGGGGTACCAAGAGACCCAGTACTTC. As protein: CASSGLAGGYQETQYF.

This chain links TRBV4-2 with TRBJ1-4, with D possibly TRBD1 on 6 matching bases. Germline V gene lookup returns CDR1 LGHNA and CDR2 YNFKEQ. Trimming removed 4 bases from V and 4 bases from J, with 16 bases in between. The CDR3 has 16 amino acids. The DNA for the CDR3 is TGTGCCAGCAGCCGCCCGGCAGGCAGGGGTAATGAAAAACTGTTTTTT. This translates into CASSRPAGRGNEKLFF.

This clonotype was seen repeatedly, ten times or more. The gene calls are TRBV6-6 and TRBJ2-7, with no clear D. Germline loops: CDR1 MNHNY, CDR2 SVGAGI (reference sequence). V was cut by 0 bases and J by 6 bases, with 12 bases left in between. This CDR3 comprises 14 residues. CDR3 bases: TGTGCCAGCAGTTACTCTCCTACTTTGGGCGAGCAGTACTTC. Its translation: CASSYSPTLGEQYF.

This clonotype appeared a few times. This CDR3 reads CASSLIPPRDSTDSPLHF. The CDR3 DNA reads as TGTGCCAGCAGTTTAATTCCCCCGAGGGACTCAACAGATTCACCCCTCCACTTT. The V gene is TRBV27, the J gene TRBJ1-6; possibly TRBD1 for D (5 bases). CDR1 and CDR2 (germline): MNHEY, SMNVEV (reference sequence). V lost 2 bases and J lost 8, with 22 bases in between. This CDR3 has 18 amino acids.

Of note for this clonotype: At one end, the junction sequence differs from germline, possibly due to a read error. The chain is built from TRBV24-1 and TRBJ2-1, with 7 bases fitting TRBD1. Germline V gene sequence: CDR1 KGHDR, CDR2 SFDVKD. The CDR3 extends over 13 amino acids. Here the CDR3 reads CVTSDDRVGEQFF. The DNA for the CDR3 is TGTGTCACCAGTGATGACAGGGTTGGCGAGCAGTTCTTC.

This clonotype has at least ten counts. The J gene is TRBJ2-1, the V gene TRBV2; TRBD2 matches at 9 bases. CDR3 length: 14 amino acids. Losses at the gene ends were 6 bases for V and 4 bases for J; bases not matched to a gene: 4. Germline loops: CDR1 SNHLY, CDR2 FYNNEI. The CDR3 coding sequence is TGTGCCAGCAGCGTAGCGGGGGTTTACAATGAGCAGTTCTTC. This gives the protein CASSVAGVYNEQFF.

The chain has TRBV7-3 and TRBJ2-7; 12 bases are a match to TRBD2. Germline trimming cut 5 bases from V and 6 bases from J; bases unmatched to any gene: 11. Germline values: CDR1 SGHTA, CDR2 FQGTGA. The CDR3 contains 16 residues. CDR3 coding DNA: TGTGCCAGCAGCCCCGCCGTCGGGACTAGCGGGCCCGAGCAGTACTTC. Translating it yields CASSPAVGTSGPEQYF.

This clonotype occurred many times. The rearrangement joins TRBV3-1 to TRBJ2-2; maybe TRBD2 (6 bases). Germline lookup yields CDR1 LGHDT and CDR2 YNNKEL (reference sequence). The CDR3 sequence is 15 residues long. V gave up 7 bases and J gave up 0 bases, with 12 bases separating them. CDR3 in DNA: TGTGCCAGCAAAAAGGCGGGAACGAACACCGGGGAGCTGTTTTTT. Translated, it gives CASKKAGTNTGELFF.

This clonotype has a handful of counts. J is TRBJ1-1 and V is TRBV6-1, with 8 bases lining up with TRBD1. The CDR3 runs 17 residues. Looked up from germline, CDR1 is MNHNS and CDR2 is SASEGT. V shed 5 bases and J 4 bases; nucleotides not matched to a gene: 15. The DNA for the CDR3 is TGTGCCAGCAGTCCCCGGGGACAGGCTCGGCGCGGCACTGAAGCTTTCTTT. Translation gives CASSPRGQARRGTEAFF.